Detailed here is one T cell receptor beta chain. These data are taken from a study of T cell responses to AZD1222 COVID-19 vaccine. Data came from immunoSEQ multiplex PCR; TCRdb stores just in-frame clones and leaves some out. The sample has 140,000 to 150,000 clones, approximately 83% seen once. This CDR3 is 16 amino acids long. Trimming took 2 bases from V and 0 from J, leaving 11 bases between them. The germline CDR1 and CDR2 sequences are SGHAT and FQNNGV. Here the sequenced sample was peripheral blood, taken on day 0 of AZD1222 vaccination. The TCR comes from an adult in good health. The chain employs TRBV11-2 and TRBJ2-1; D remains ambiguous. In nucleotides, the CDR3 is TGTGCCAGCAGCTTACTCCCGGACCCCTCCTACAATGAGCAGTTCTTC. Protein: CASSLLPDPSYNEQFF.